This T cell receptor (beta chain) was obtained from a study of blood T cell repertoires in COVID-19. Study-wide context: Material from acute and convalescent COVID-19 was sourced from the United States, Italy and Spain.

This CDR3 comprises 13 residues. Original handling: Quantification of nucleated cells was approximated via reference gene primer amplification. The protocol was immunoSEQ multiplex PCR, while the TCRdb copy is restricted to in-frame clones and leaves out a portion. V and J calls and clone size are those listed in that table; D and trimming were worked out from the DNA. The data contain 100,000 or so clones, 75% to 85% of them singletons. The chain employs TRBV21-1 and TRBJ1-4. TRBV21-1 is reported as a pseudogene. This sequence was found in a woman in her 70s with acute or convalescent COVID-19. The material sequenced was peripheral blood. CDR3 nucleotides: TGTGCCAGCAGCTTAAGCGGGAGTAAAAAACTGTTTTTT. This gives the protein CASSLSGSKKLFF.